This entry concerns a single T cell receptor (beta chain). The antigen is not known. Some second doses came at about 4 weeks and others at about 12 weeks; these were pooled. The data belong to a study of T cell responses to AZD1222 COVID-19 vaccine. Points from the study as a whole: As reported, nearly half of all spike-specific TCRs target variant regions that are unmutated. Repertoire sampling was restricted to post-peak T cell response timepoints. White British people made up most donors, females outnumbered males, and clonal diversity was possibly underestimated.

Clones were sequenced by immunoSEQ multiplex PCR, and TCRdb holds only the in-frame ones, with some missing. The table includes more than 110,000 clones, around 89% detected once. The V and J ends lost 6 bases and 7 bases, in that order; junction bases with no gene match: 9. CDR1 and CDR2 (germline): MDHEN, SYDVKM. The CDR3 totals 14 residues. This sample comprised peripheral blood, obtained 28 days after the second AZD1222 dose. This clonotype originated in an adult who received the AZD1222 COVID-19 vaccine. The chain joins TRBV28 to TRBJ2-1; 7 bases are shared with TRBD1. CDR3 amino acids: CASSQPGQKNEQFF. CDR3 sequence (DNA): TGTGCCAGCAGCCAGCCGGGACAGAAGAATGAGCAGTTCTTC. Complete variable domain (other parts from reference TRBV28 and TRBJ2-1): DVKVTQSSRYLVKRTGEKVFLECVQDMDHENMFWYRQDPGLGLRLIYFSYDVKMKEKGDIPEGYSVSREKKERFSLILESASTNQTSMYLCASSQPGQKNEQFFGPGTRLTVL.